The 22 T cell receptor beta chains below all came from one sample that was sequenced in a study of blood T cells in healthy people across ages. The use of a sample-barcoded 5' primer and a J-beta primer mix characterized a second PCR of roughly 7 to 11 cycles. TCRdb reprocessed the 5' RACE reads via MiXCR and lists one record per CDR3 protein. The sample has 750,000 to 850,000 distinct CDR3 sequences, around 25% seen once; the top ten hold approximately 4%. This sample was shared with a second study, whose subject was T cells of mothers and their children.

The specimen was blood. These receptors all stem from a boy younger than 18 in good health.

This clonotype has more than one count but fewer than ten. The chain carries TRBV29-1 and TRBJ2-5; 11 bases fit TRBD2. The J call is doubtful: the DNA matches TRBJ2-1 better. The CDR3 has 14 residues. Germline CDR1 reads SQVTM; CDR2 reads ANQGSEA. In nucleotides, the CDR3 is TGCAGCGTTGAAGTAGCGGGGGGGGGCAATGAGCAGTTCTTC. Translating it yields CSVEVAGGGNEQFF.

This chain joins TRBV20-1 and TRBJ1-1; 7 bases align to TRBD1. The CDR3 is made up of 15 amino acids. CDR1 and CDR2 from the germline V gene are DFQATT and SNEGSKA (reference sequence). J was trimmed by 0 bases and V by 2 bases; bases with no gene match: 6. DNA of the CDR3: TGCAGTGCTAGACCTACCAGGGGGGTGAACACTGAAGCTTTCTTT. Protein sequence: CSARPTRGVNTEAFF.

The J gene is TRBJ1-2, the V gene TRBV21-1; TRBD1, the table's D call, lacks a check against the DNA. TRBV21-1 is reported as a pseudogene. This CDR3 is built from 15 residues. The CDR3: CASSAETDAGDGYTF. The CDR3 nucleotides read TGTGCCAGCAGCGCAGAGACAGATGCCGGGGATGGCTACACCTTC.

In its sample, this clonotype was seen a few times. This sequence joins TRBV6-2 or TRBV6-3 and TRBJ2-1; 7 nucleotides match TRBD2. The better agreement between TRBJ2-7 and the DNA end casts doubt on the J call. This CDR3 has 14 amino acids. Germline assignment: CDR1 MNHEY and CDR2 SVGEGT. The CDR3 nucleotides read TGTGCCAGCAGTTACCGGGGGGTTTTTTACGAGCAGTACTTC. This translates into CASSYRGVFYEQYF.

In its sample, this clonotype was seen many times. The chain combines TRBV7-9 with TRBJ2-5; TRBD1 or TRBD2 may be the D gene (5 bases each). V lost 5 bases to trimming and J lost 5 bases, with 12 bases between them. CDR3 length: 13 residues. Looked up from germline, CDR1 is SEHNR and CDR2 is FQNEAQ (reference sequence). CDR3 amino acids: CASSPRGPETQYF. The CDR3 DNA sequence: TGTGCCAGCAGCCCGAGGGGTCCCGAGACCCAGTACTTC.

The chain links TRBV20-1 to TRBJ2-5; 8 bases agree with TRBD2. The CDR3 is made up of 13 amino acids. Germline CDR1 is DFQATT and CDR2 is SNEGSKA (reference sequence). J gave up 5 bases and V 1 base, and 3 bases lay outside the gene matches. CDR3 nucleotide sequence: TGCAGTGCTAGAGTACGGGAGGGCGAGACCCAGTACTTC. It specifies CSARVREGETQYF.

The chain recombines TRBV7-9 with TRBJ1-3; D is perhaps TRBD1 (6 bases). Per germline, CDR1 SEHNR and CDR2 FQNEAQ (reference sequence). CDR3 size: 17 residues. The germline V and J ends were trimmed by 5 bases and 0 bases, with 17 bases remaining between them. As DNA, the CDR3 is TGTGCCAGCAGCGACCCTTCAAGGGGGTACTCTGGAAACACCATATATTTT. As protein: CASSDPSRGYSGNTIYF.

Worth noting for this clonotype: Mismatch with germline at one junction end may stem from a read error. This rearrangement joins TRBV11-3 to TRBJ2-3, with a possible D match to TRBD1 (6 bases). CDR3 length: 9 amino acids. The germline CDR1 and CDR2 sequences are SGHNT and YENEEA. In DNA, the CDR3 is TGTGCCATCACGGACAGAAGGGGTTTT. Its translation is CAITDRRGF.

The genes are TRBV5-1 and TRBJ2-2; TRBD2 is a possible D gene (5 bases). The germline V gene encodes CDR1 SGHRS and CDR2 YFSETQ. Trimming pared 7 bases from V and 5 bases from J, leaving 18 bases between. CDR3 length equals 15 residues. CDR3 sequence reads: CASAETGFRTGELFF. The CDR3 bases are TGCGCCAGCGCTGAGACGGGATTCAGAACCGGGGAGCTGTTTTTT.

The chain has TRBV6-4 and TRBJ2-3; D unclear. From germline, CDR1 is MRHNA and CDR2 SNTAGT. The germline V and J ends were trimmed by 7 bases and 6 bases, with 8 bases remaining between them. CDR3 size: 11 residues. The CDR3: CASITLDTQYF. The CDR3 DNA follows: TGTGCCAGCATAACTCTTGATACGCAGTATTTT.

The J gene is TRBJ2-5, the V gene TRBV2, with 14 nucleotides matching TRBD2. V dropped 6 bases and J dropped 1; count of bases not matched to a gene: 4. The germline CDR1 and CDR2 sequences are SNHLY and FYNNEI. This CDR3 is 16 amino acids long. Here the CDR3 DNA reads TGTGCCAGCAGGCTGACTAGCGGGGGGGCCCAAGAGACCCAGTACTTC. Amino acid sequence: CASRLTSGGAQETQYF.

The DNA for the CDR3 is TGCGCCAGCAGCCGGGGACTAGCGGGAGGGCCGGGGAACACCGGGGAGCTGTTTTTT. Its translation: CASSRGLAGGPGNTGELFF. This sequence joins TRBV4-3 and TRBJ2-2; 16 nucleotides agree with TRBD2. The CDR3 extends over 19 amino acids. Trimming removed 4 bases from V and 1 base from J; junction bases left unmatched: 6. Germline V lookup: CDR1 LGHNA, CDR2 YSLEER.

This clonotype was found many times. The chain has TRBV27 and TRBJ2-1; TRBD1 agrees at 7 bases. Germline V gene lookup returns CDR1 MNHEY and CDR2 SMNVEV (reference sequence). The CDR3 is 14 amino acids. Trimming removed 5 bases from V and 1 base from J; junction bases left unmatched: 2. The CDR3 bases are TGTGCCAGCAGTATACAGGGGTCCTACAATGAGCAGTTCTTC. Amino acids: CASSIQGSYNEQFF.

This chain uses TRBV5-5 with TRBJ2-5; 10 nucleotides match TRBD2. The CDR3 spans 16 residues. V shed 2 bases and J 13 bases; nucleotides not matched to a gene: 17. Germline CDR1 SGHKS, CDR2 YYEKEE (reference sequence). CDR3 loop: CASSFSGLAASYERYF. The CDR3 nucleotides read TGTGCCAGCAGCTTTTCCGGACTAGCGGCCTCCTACGAGCGGTACTTC.

The chain joins TRBV19 to TRBJ2-2; the D is unclear. Trimming left V 5 bases short and J 0 bases short, with 10 bases between. CDR3 length: 15 residues. Germline V CDR1 and CDR2: LNHDA, SQIVND (reference sequence). The CDR3 bases are TGTGCCAGTAGTTCCGGGTCCGCGAACACCGGGGAGCTGTTTTTT. Translated, it gives CASSSGSANTGELFF.

This clonotype was found a few times. The chain couples TRBV12-3 or TRBV12-4 to TRBJ2-5, with no clear D. The J call may be incorrect, as the DNA end agrees better with TRBJ2-7. The CDR3 covers 13 residues. The CDR3: CASSFSVVREQYF. Here the CDR3 DNA reads TGTGCCAGCAGTTTTTCGGTTGTACGCGAGCAGTACTTC.

In its sample, this clonotype was seen a few times. The J gene is TRBJ2-7, the V gene TRBV7-8; TRBD2 is a possible D gene (6 bases). V was pared by 5 bases and J by 3 bases, with 17 bases between. CDR1 and CDR2 (germline): SGHVS, FQNEAQ. This CDR3 is built from 15 residues. This chain's CDR3 is CASSREMDGGYEQYF. In DNA form, the CDR3 reads TGTGCCAGCAGCCGAGAGATGGACGGGGGCTACGAGCAGTACTTC.

V and J are TRBV6-5 and TRBJ1-2; D gene uncertain. V lost 9 bases and J 3 bases, leaving 14 bases between the germline ends. Germline V gene sequence: CDR1 MNHEY, CDR2 SVGAGI. This CDR3 comprises 13 residues. The CDR3 region is CASYKAGDYGYTF. In DNA, the CDR3 is TGTGCCAGTTACAAAGCTGGTGACTATGGCTACACCTTC.

This clonotype occurred a few times. This chain connects TRBV28 to TRBJ2-7, with TRBD2 identical over 11 bases. The CDR3 runs 15 residues. Trimming cost V 3 bases and J 3 bases; bases outside gene matches: 4. In germline, CDR1 is MDHEN, CDR2 SYDVKM. The CDR3 DNA is TGTGCCAGCAGTTTGACGGGACTAGCGGACTACGAGCAGTACTTC. This translates into CASSLTGLADYEQYF.

The chain is built from TRBV10-3 and TRBJ2-5, with 8 bases aligning to TRBD2. V lost 7 bases to trimming and J lost 3 bases; unmatched junction nucleotides: 7. This CDR3 spans 14 amino acids. Germline CDR1 and CDR2: ENHRY and SYGVKD. The CDR3 protein is CAINSDGGEETQYF. CDR3 sequence (DNA): TGTGCCATCAACTCGGACGGGGGGGAAGAGACCCAGTACTTC.

V usage is TRBV3-1 and J usage is TRBJ2-3, with D possibly matching TRBD1 (6 bases). The CDR3 runs 18 residues. The V gene lost 3 bases and the J gene lost 1 base, with 20 bases spanning the gap. CDR1 is LGHDT and CDR2 is YNNKEL in the germline V gene (reference sequence). The CDR3 protein is CASSHGRQVVLGTDTQYF. CDR3 bases: TGTGCCAGCAGCCACGGAAGACAGGTAGTCCTGGGCACAGATACGCAGTATTTT.

CDR3 sequence reads: CASSLARGNTDTQYF. CDR3 coding DNA: TGTGCCAGCAGCTTAGCGCGCGGGAACACAGATACGCAGTATTTT. V and J are TRBV11-2 and TRBJ2-3, with D perhaps matching TRBD2 (6 bases). V was trimmed by 1 base and J by 2 bases, leaving 10 bases between them. Germline assignment: CDR1 SGHAT and CDR2 FQNNGV. The CDR3 spans 15 residues.